A single sample gave rise to the 11 T cell receptor beta chains below, sequenced in a study of technical replicates of blood from four donors. Repertoires were generated with immunoSEQ multiplex PCR, while TCRdb's copy carries only in-frame clones and drops some. The sample includes more than 70,000 clones, approximately 97% of them seen just once. Sequencing input: T cells isolated from PBMCs. These receptor sequences come from a human donor in good health.

The V call is TRBV9, the J call TRBJ1-1; tentatively, D is TRBD1 (5 bases). The CDR3 has 15 amino acids. V lost 0 bases, J lost 7 bases, and 16 bases lay in between. Germline values: CDR1 SGDLS, CDR2 YYNGEE. The CDR3 region has the DNA TGTGCCAGCAGCGTAGGGCTTGTGGGGGGGGATGAAGCTTTCTTT. Its protein is CASSVGLVGGDEAFF.

V gene TRBV7-9 combines with J gene TRBJ1-3; 7 bases match TRBD1. Germline assignment: CDR1 SEHNR and CDR2 FQNEAQ (reference sequence). CDR3 size: 14 residues. V shed 1 base and J 5 bases; nucleotides not matched to a gene: 2. As DNA, the CDR3 is TGTGCCAGCAGCTTAGGGGGACAGAGAAACACCATATATTTT. Amino acids: CASSLGGQRNTIYF.

This sequence joins TRBV28 and TRBJ2-1, with 8 bases that match TRBD2. V was clipped by 4 bases and J by 0 bases; unmatched bases: 8. CDR1 and CDR2 (germline): MDHEN, SYDVKM. This CDR3 has 17 amino acids. The CDR3 nucleotides read TGTGCCAGCAGTTCGAGCGGGAGTGGGAGCTCCTACAATGAGCAGTTCTTC. Protein: CASSSSGSGSSYNEQFF.

V gene TRBV7-2 combines with J gene TRBJ1-1; a weak D match, TRBD1 (6 bases). Germline-derived CDR1 and CDR2 are SGHTA and FQGNSA. V lost 1 base, J lost 8 bases, and 11 bases lay in between. The CDR3 extends over 13 amino acids. The CDR3 nucleotides are TGTGCCAGCAGCTTAGTCGGGACACCCGAAGCTTTCTTT. It codes for CASSLVGTPEAFF.

The J gene is TRBJ1-2, the V gene TRBV5-1; D perhaps matches TRBD1 (6 bases). In germline, CDR1 is SGHRS, CDR2 YFSETQ. Trimming removed 5 bases from V and 0 bases from J, with 14 bases in between. The CDR3 covers 15 residues. This CDR3 is CASSLDRTTNYGYTF. In nucleotides, the CDR3 is TGCGCCAGCAGTTTAGACAGGACAACTAACTATGGCTACACCTTC. The full variable domain, completed using reference TRBV5-1 and TRBJ1-2, is KAGVTQTPRYLIKTRGQQVTLSCSPISGHRSVSWYQQTPGQGLQFLFEYFSETQRNKGNFPGRFSGRQFSNSRSEMNVSTLELGDSALYLCASSLDRTTNYGYTFGSGTRLTVV.

This clone was seen a few times. The V gene is TRBV19, the J gene TRBJ2-3, with 10 bases lining up with TRBD1. Trimming took 1 base from V and 5 from J; bases not matched to a gene: 0. The CDR3 runs 14 residues. Germline V gene data show CDR1 as LNHDA and CDR2 as SQIVND (reference sequence). DNA for the CDR3: TGTGCCAGTAGTATAGGGACAGGGGGAGATACGCAGTATTTT. Translation: CASSIGTGGDTQYF.

The chain couples TRBV7-9 to TRBJ2-2; 7 bases line up with TRBD1. From germline, CDR1 is SEHNR and CDR2 FQNEAQ (reference sequence). CDR3 length equals 17 residues. V trimming: 6 bases; J trimming: 0 bases; junction bases outside the gene matches: 10. The CDR3 nucleotides read TGTGCCAGCAGGCCCGGCCAGACAGGGACGAACACCGGGGAGCTGTTTTTT. Its protein is CASRPGQTGTNTGELFF.

The gene calls are TRBV6-5 and TRBJ2-1; D is possibly TRBD1 (5 bases). Trimming removed 0 bases at V and 6 bases at J, with 6 bases between. The CDR3 consists of 13 residues. Germline values: CDR1 MNHEY, CDR2 SVGAGI. CDR3 sequence reads: CASSYSDSNEQFF. The CDR3 DNA is TGTGCCAGCAGTTACTCCGACAGCAATGAGCAGTTCTTC.

The J gene is TRBJ2-1, the V gene TRBV5-1, with 7 bases identical to TRBD2. This CDR3 is 16 amino acids long. Per germline, CDR1 SGHRS and CDR2 YFSETQ. The ends lost 7 bases at V and 5 bases at J; junction bases unmatched: 15. The CDR3 coding sequence is TGCGCCAGCCGACGGGGTGGCGGGAGCGGCAACAATGAGCAGTTCTTC. As protein: CASRRGGGSGNNEQFF.

This chain links TRBV2 with TRBJ1-1; 9 bases fit TRBD1. The CDR3 spans 14 residues. V was clipped by 6 bases and J by 5 bases; unmatched bases: 7. The germline V gene has CDR1 SNHLY and CDR2 FYNNEI. CDR3 loop: CASSVRQGVTEAFF. CDR3 nucleotides: TGTGCCAGCAGCGTTAGACAGGGGGTTACTGAAGCTTTCTTT.

The CDR3 nucleotides read TGCGCCAGCAGCTTGGTTTATGTGACAATGAACACTGAAGCTTTCTTT. This translates into CASSLVYVTMNTEAFF. The rearrangement links TRBV5-1 to TRBJ1-1; D is ambiguous. There are 16 residues in the CDR3. Trimming shortened V by 0 bases and J by 0 bases, and 12 bases separated the two germline ends. CDR1 is SGHRS and CDR2 is YFSETQ in the germline V gene.